These 15 T cell receptor beta chains came from one sample sequenced in a study of CD8+CD57+ T cells in acquired aplastic anemia. Using genomic DNA as the template, TCR beta VDJ and CDR3 profiling was carried out. A single record per CDR3 protein comes from TCRdb applying MiXCR to the reads. The table includes a few hundred thousand distinct CDR3 sequences, around 30% detected once. By flow cytometry, patients selected for sequencing had shown an expansion of CD8+CD57+ cells. The material sequenced was sorted CD4+, CD8+, or CD8+CD57+ T cells (not recorded which) from PBMCs. The receptors stem from a human donor with aplastic anemia.

The J gene is TRBJ2-2, the V gene TRBV29-1, with a possible D match to TRBD2 (7 bases). The length of the CDR3 is 12 residues. Germline CDR1 SQVTM, CDR2 ANQGSEA. V lost 3 bases and J lost 6, with 8 bases in between. CDR3 nucleotide sequence: TGCAGCGTTGAGGGGGGGCCCGGGGAGCTGTTTTTT. This sequence encodes CSVEGGPGELFF.

The chain carries TRBV5-4 and TRBJ1-4; D call uncertain. This CDR3 region has 15 residues. The V end was cut by 0 bases, the J end by 0 bases, with 6 bases between. CDR1 and CDR2 from the germline V gene are SGHNT and YYREEE (reference sequence). CDR3 protein: CASSLGEATNEKLFF. CDR3 nucleotide sequence: TGTGCCAGCAGCTTGGGGGAAGCAACTAATGAAAAACTGTTTTTT.

The chain recombines TRBV10-3 with TRBJ2-5; TRBD2 aligns across 8 bases. The ends lost 10 bases at V and 5 bases at J; junction bases unmatched: 21. CDR1 is ENHRY and CDR2 is SYGVKD in the germline V gene. The CDR3 runs to 17 residues. The CDR3 protein is CASRAPSGRGAVETQYF. As DNA, the CDR3 is TGTGCCAGCCGGGCCCCCAGCGGGAGAGGGGCGGTCGAGACCCAGTACTTC.

The count of this clonotype is one. V gene TRBV27 combines with J gene TRBJ1-3; D remains unclear. The CDR3 length is 15 residues. V was clipped by 5 bases and J by 2 bases, with 13 bases between them. Germline lookup yields CDR1 MNHEY and CDR2 SMNVEV (reference sequence). CDR3 nucleotides: TGTGCCAGCAGTCTTACTTACTCCACTGGAAACACCATATATTTT. As protein: CASSLTYSTGNTIYF.

This clonotype was recorded at least ten times. CDR3 amino acids: CASSTRQVNYEQYF. The CDR3 DNA follows: TGTGCCAGTAGTACCAGACAGGTTAACTACGAGCAGTACTTC. V is TRBV19 and J is TRBJ2-7, with D possibly TRBD1 on 6 matching bases. Per germline, CDR1 LNHDA and CDR2 SQIVND (reference sequence). CDR3 length: 14 residues. Trimming took off 4 bases at V and 3 bases at J, with 13 bases between the two ends.

J is TRBJ1-2 and V is TRBV2; possibly TRBD1 for D (6 bases). Germline V gives CDR1 SNHLY, CDR2 FYNNEI. The V end was cut by 2 bases, the J end by 0 bases, with 10 bases between. CDR3 length: 15 residues. The CDR3 is CASSEMGAPNYGYTF. CDR3 sequence (DNA): TGTGCCAGCAGTGAAATGGGGGCCCCTAACTATGGCTACACCTTC.

The V call is TRBV24-1, the J call TRBJ2-1; 9 bases map to TRBD2. The germline V gene has CDR1 KGHDR and CDR2 SFDVKD. V was pared by 1 base and J by 7 bases, with 7 bases of the junction left unmatched. CDR3 length equals 16 residues. The CDR3 reads CATSDFSLAGQNEQFF. The CDR3 DNA is TGTGCCACCAGTGATTTTAGCCTAGCGGGGCAGAATGAGCAGTTCTTC.

This clonotype was found a few times. The chain couples TRBV7-9 to TRBJ1-1; weak D call: TRBD1 (5 bases). Trimming stripped 2 bases from V and 6 bases from J, with 19 bases between. CDR3 length: 16 amino acids. The germline CDR1 and CDR2 sequences are SEHNR and FQNEAQ (reference sequence). Here the CDR3 DNA reads TGTGCCAGCAGCTTACGGGCAGGGTCGGGTTGGGCTGAAGCTTTCTTT. Translated, it gives CASSLRAGSGWAEAFF.

The table lists this clonotype with a few counts. This clone may be a read error of a much larger clone one base away. The CDR3 sequence is CASSPRVSTCGYTF. The CDR3 DNA follows: TGTGCCAGTAGCCCCAGGGTATCGACCTGTGGCTACACCTTC. The chain is built from TRBV19 and TRBJ1-2, with D possibly being TRBD1 (5 bases). The length of the CDR3 is 14 residues. Looked up from germline, CDR1 is LNHDA and CDR2 is SQIVND (reference sequence). V lost 6 bases, J lost 7 bases, and 18 bases lay in between.

Comment on this clonotype: The conserved closing phenylalanine or tryptophan is absent in this CDR3, likely reflecting a read error. The chain recombines TRBV10-3 with TRBJ2-7; 7 bases map to TRBD1. Germline lookup yields CDR1 ENHRY and CDR2 SYGVKD. The CDR3 sequence is 14 residues long. Written as DNA, the CDR3 is TGTGCCATCAGTGAAGGGACAGTCTCCTATGAGCAGTACCTC. The encoded protein is CAISEGTVSYEQYL.

At least ten counts were recorded for this clonotype. This sequence joins TRBV15 and TRBJ2-3; D possibly corresponds to TRBD1 (7 bases). Trimming took 1 base from V and 3 from J, leaving 11 bases between them. CDR3 size: 15 residues. Per germline, CDR1 LNHNV and CDR2 YYDKDF (reference sequence). Here the CDR3 DNA reads TGTGCCACCAGCAGAGGACAGGGAGGAACAGATACGCAGTATTTT. It codes for CATSRGQGGTDTQYF. Together with reference TRBV15 and TRBJ2-3, the CDR3 gives the full variable domain: DAMVIQNPRYQVTQFGKPVTLSCSQTLNHNVMYWYQQKSSQAPKLLFHYYDKDFNNEADTPDNFQSRRPNTSFCFLDIRSPGLGDTAMYLCATSRGQGGTDTQYFGPGTRLTVL.

This clonotype was seen a handful of times. The J gene is TRBJ1-3, the V gene TRBV20-1; no definite D call. Trimming cost V 3 bases and J 0 bases, with 9 bases left between them. CDR1 and CDR2 (germline): DFQATT, SNEGSKA (reference sequence). This CDR3 has 14 amino acids. The CDR3 is CSARDGSSGNTIYF. The CDR3 DNA is TGCAGTGCTAGGGACGGAAGCTCTGGAAACACCATATATTTT.

This clonotype was counted ten times or more. The chain's CDR3 is CATSRDRGTDTQYF. CDR3 sequence (DNA): TGTGCCACCAGCAGGGACAGAGGCACAGATACGCAGTATTTT. The rearrangement joins TRBV15 to TRBJ2-3; TRBD1 is a possible D gene (6 bases). Germline V gives CDR1 LNHNV, CDR2 YYDKDF (reference sequence). The CDR3 is made up of 14 amino acids. V lost 3 bases to trimming and J lost 1 base, with 8 bases between them.

V gene TRBV9 combines with J gene TRBJ2-5; TRBD2 might be the D (6 bases). The CDR3 is made up of 16 amino acids. CDR1 is SGDLS and CDR2 is YYNGEE in the germline V gene. Trimming shortened V by 0 bases and J by 4 bases, and 16 bases separated the two germline ends. CDR3 loop: CASSVASGRSPETQYF. The CDR3 bases are TGTGCCAGCAGCGTAGCTTCGGGGAGGAGCCCAGAGACCCAGTACTTC.

This clonotype was observed many times. The chain recombines TRBV7-9 with TRBJ2-7, with unresolved D. CDR3 length: 13 amino acids. Germline V gives CDR1 SEHNR, CDR2 FQNEAQ (reference sequence). V was cut by 6 bases and J by 2 bases, with 11 bases left in between. The CDR3 protein is CASSLRNTYEQYF. Written as DNA, the CDR3 is TGTGCCAGCAGTTTAAGGAATACCTACGAGCAGTACTTC. Full variable domain (remainder filled in from reference TRBV7-9 and TRBJ2-7): DTGVSQNPRHKITKRGQNVTFRCDPISEHNRLYWYRQTLGQGPEFLTYFQNEAQLEKSRLLSDRFSAERPKGSFSTLEIQRTEQGDSAMYLCASSLRNTYEQYFGPGTRLTVT.